A selection of T cell receptor beta chains follows, all from one sample in a study of radiotherapy plus CTLA-4 blockade in lung cancer. TCRdb keeps only in-frame clones here, not all; method: immunoSEQ multiplex PCR. The sample shows about 88,000 clones, 60% to 80% of them seen only once. The material sequenced was peripheral blood, taken from a patient treated with radiotherapy plus ipilimumab. The receptor set was obtained from a human donor with non-small cell lung cancer that progressed on radiotherapy plus ipilimumab. Each CDR3 is given with its conserved first and last residue. The D gene is left open where the match is weak. A row's size may be missing; if present it is once, few, many or a size class.

clone_size,j_call,d_call,v_call,cdr3_aa,cdr3_nt
.,TRBJ1-4,.,TRBV25-1,CASSARGGEKLFF,TGTGCCAGCAGTGCGAGAGGGGGTGAAAAACTGTTTTTT
.,TRBJ1-2,.,TRBV2,CARRTVYGYTF,TGTGCCAGACGGACAGTCTATGGCTACACCTTC
many,TRBJ2-7,.,TRBV18,CASSPHVWSRVVIYEQYF,TGTGCCAGCTCACCCCATGTGTGGAGTCGCGTCGTTATCTACGAGCAGTACTTC
.,TRBJ1-3,TRBD1,TRBV7-9,CASSLGGGQGASGNTIYF,TGTGCCAGCAGCTTAGGGGGAGGACAGGGGGCATCTGGAAACACCATATATTTT
.,TRBJ2-5,.,TRBV10-1,CASSDRLEETQYF,TGCGCCAGCAGTGACAGGTTGGAAGAGACCCAGTACTTC
.,TRBJ1-5,TRBD1,TRBV27,CASSLGTAGNQPQHF,TGTGCCAGCAGTTTAGGGACAGCAGGCAATCAGCCCCAGCATTTT
.,TRBJ1-1,.,TRBV9,CASSAQGMDTEAFF,TGTGCCAGCAGCGCTCAGGGGATGGACACTGAAGCTTTCTTT
.,TRBJ1-6,.,TRBV28,CASSPTQGGFYNSPLHF,TGTGCCAGCAGCCCCACTCAGGGAGGGTTCTATAATTCACCCCTCCACTTT
.,TRBJ2-2,TRBD2,TRBV9,CASSLTGTSPGGELFF,TGTGCCAGCAGCCTCACCGGGACTAGCCCCGGCGGGGAGCTGTTTTTT
.,TRBJ1-3,.,TRBV6-1,CASSESGLNSGNTIYF,TGTGCCAGCAGTGAATCTGGACTGAACTCTGGAAACACCATATATTTT
.,TRBJ1-6,TRBD1,TRBV28,CASSLFLDRGHNSPLHF,TGTGCCAGCAGCCTTTTCCTCGACAGGGGGCATAATTCACCCCTCCACTTT
few,TRBJ1-4,.,TRBV5-1,CASSFSPDRLNEKLFF,TGCGCCAGCAGTTTTTCGCCGGACAGACTTAATGAAAAACTGTTTTTT
.,TRBJ2-2,.,TRBV7-3,CASSSGPSAGELFF,TGTGCCAGCAGCTCGGGGCCCTCCGCCGGGGAGCTGTTTTTT
.,TRBJ2-7,.,TRBV7-9,CASSLGFYEQYF,TGTGCCAGCAGCTTAGGGTTCTACGAGCAGTACTTC
.,TRBJ1-1,.,TRBV15,CATSREARVATEAFF,TGTGCCACCAGCAGAGAGGCAAGGGTTGCGACTGAAGCTTTCTTT
once,TRBJ2-7,.,TRBV5-4,CASSLGEYEQYF,TGTGCCAGCAGCTTGGGCGAATACGAGCAGTACTTC